This T cell receptor beta chain is from a study of shared clonotypes between healthy human individuals. Study in general: Used for every donor were three CD4 naive, three CD4 memory, two CD8 naive and one CD8 memory plate. Study findings and constraints: Since donors were few, the genetic and exposure-history diversity represented was limited.

Replicate PCRs run on sorted subsets employed around 200 ng DNA, about 27,000 T cell genomes. Method: immunoSEQ multiplex PCR; TCRdb's copy keeps in-frame clones and lacks some. The sample contains hundreds of thousands of clones, approximately 96% of which appear only once. CD45RO-negative cells were positively selected for CCR7, leaving out terminally differentiated effector memory CD45RA+ cells. Donors were healthy HIV-negative adults without recently reported acute infections or vaccinations. This CDR3 contains 13 residues. V was cut by 1 base and J by 5 bases, with 9 bases left in between. Germline V gene sequence: CDR1 SGHVS, CDR2 FQNEAQ. Details on this clone: Its antigen is unknown.

The TCR was taken from a man aged 30 to 45 in good health. The chain combines TRBV7-8 with TRBJ2-7, with a weak D call TRBD2 (5 bases). Sequencing used naive CD8+ T cells sorted from blood. This chain's CDR3 is CASSLVYSDEQYF. The CDR3 bases are TGTGCCAGCAGCTTAGTCTATAGCGACGAGCAGTACTTC.